A single sample gave rise to the 30 T cell receptor beta chains below, sequenced in a study of T cell responses to AZD1222 COVID-19 vaccine. Assay: immunoSEQ multiplex PCR; the TCRdb copy retains only in-frame clones and omits some. Among approximately 210,000 clones listed, about 94% were seen once. Sequenced here: peripheral blood, sampled 28 days after the second dose of the MenACWY control vaccine. These receptors were obtained from an adult who received the MenACWY meningococcal vaccine as a control.

The chain links TRBV4-3 to TRBJ2-7; a weak D match, TRBD2 (7 bases). Germline V gene data show CDR1 as LGHNA and CDR2 as YSLEER. The CDR3 has 16 residues. V was clipped by 0 bases and J by 2 bases, with 14 bases between them. The CDR3 is CASSQDGGGRTYEQYF. CDR3 in DNA: TGCGCCAGCAGCCAAGATGGCGGGGGCAGAACCTACGAGCAGTACTTC.

The genes are TRBV2 and TRBJ2-7; D is unclear. The length of the CDR3 is 12 residues. Germline V CDR1 and CDR2: SNHLY, FYNNEI. With 8 bases removed from V and 4 bases from J, the gap between germline ends came to 12 bases. CDR3 sequence (DNA): TGTGCCAGCGGGGTTCATGAGTACGAGCAGTACTTC. Protein sequence: CASGVHEYEQYF.

The chain has TRBV4-3 and TRBJ1-1, with D hard to call. CDR3 length equals 13 residues. Trimming stripped 0 bases from V and 5 bases from J, with 7 bases between. Germline V gene sequence: CDR1 LGHNA, CDR2 YSLEER. As DNA, the CDR3 is TGCGCCAGCAGCCAAGATTGGGGAACTGAAGCTTTCTTT. It yields the protein CASSQDWGTEAFF.

The V and J genes are TRBV13 and TRBJ2-7; D is uncertain. Trimming pared 4 bases from V and 2 bases from J, leaving 15 bases between. The germline V gene encodes CDR1 PRHDT and CDR2 FYEKMQ (reference sequence). The length of the CDR3 is 15 residues. CDR3 region: CASSSAQESPYEQYF. CDR3 nucleotide sequence: TGTGCCAGCAGCTCCGCCCAGGAGTCCCCCTACGAGCAGTACTTC. Using reference TRBV13 and TRBJ2-7 for the parts outside the CDR3, the full variable domain is AAGVIQSPRHLIKEKRETATLKCYPIPRHDTVYWYQQGPGQDPQFLISFYEKMQSDKGSIPDRFSAQQFSDYHSELNMSSLELGDSALYFCASSSAQESPYEQYFGPGTRLTVT.

The genes are TRBV2 and TRBJ1-1; weak D call: TRBD1 (5 bases). CDR3 length equals 18 residues. V lost 8 bases and J lost 0, with 25 bases in between. Germline assignment: CDR1 SNHLY and CDR2 FYNNEI. CDR3 amino acids: CASSDLMGGAVMNTEAFF. DNA of the CDR3: TGTGCCAGCTCTGACCTGATGGGAGGGGCTGTAATGAACACTGAAGCTTTCTTT.

This chain links TRBV6-4 with TRBJ2-3, with unresolved D. The CDR3 sequence is 13 residues long. The V and J ends lost 4 bases and 6 bases respectively, with 11 bases between them. Germline CDR1 reads MRHNA; CDR2 reads SNTAGT. CDR3 nucleotides: TGTGCCAGCAGTGGAACATTAGGGGATACGCAGTATTTT. This translates into CASSGTLGDTQYF.

The CDR3 sequence: CASSLQSYEQYF. The CDR3 coding sequence is TGTGCCAGCAGCCTACAGTCCTACGAGCAGTACTTC. The J gene is TRBJ2-7, the V gene TRBV25-1; D is ambiguous. V was pared by 6 bases and J by 1 base, with 7 bases between. Germline V gene sequence: CDR1 MGHDK, CDR2 SYGVNS. The CDR3 has 12 amino acids.

V is TRBV10-3 and J is TRBJ2-5; TRBD1 matches 11 bases. The germline gives CDR1 ENHRY, CDR2 SYGVKD. The CDR3 runs to 18 residues. The V segment lost 2 bases and the J segment 5 bases; nucleotides outside the gene matches: 13. CDR3 sequence (DNA): TGTGCCATCAGTGAGGGTGTCGGACAGGGGGCGATGGTGGAGACCCAGTACTTC. Translation: CAISEGVGQGAMVETQYF.

This chain joins TRBV28 and TRBJ2-7, with TRBD1 as a possible D gene (5 bases). Trimming shortened V by 1 base and J by 6 bases, and 13 bases separated the two germline ends. CDR1 MDHEN and CDR2 SYDVKM come from the germline V gene. CDR3 length: 14 amino acids. The CDR3 DNA reads as TGTGCCAGCAGTTTATCCGCCAGGGAACGCGAGCAGTACTTC. Translated: CASSLSAREREQYF.

For this clone: Its ends do not fully match the called genes, so a read error is possible. The chain is built from TRBV5-1 and TRBJ2-4; 7 bases map to TRBD2. The germline V gene encodes CDR1 SGHRS and CDR2 YFSETQ. The CDR3 consists of 14 residues. CDR3 sequence reads: CASSLDQAGQGVFF. The CDR3 nucleotides are TGCGCCAGCAGCTTGGATCAAGCGGGGCAGGGTGTTTTCTTC.

V is TRBV19 and J is TRBJ2-7; TRBD2 aligns across 9 bases. The V and J ends lost 4 bases and 3 bases, in that order; junction bases with no gene match: 10. This CDR3 has 16 residues. Germline V gene data show CDR1 as LNHDA and CDR2 as SQIVND (reference sequence). Here the CDR3 reads CASSNLRTSVVYEQYF. The CDR3 DNA follows: TGTGCCAGTAGTAACTTAAGGACTAGCGTGGTCTACGAGCAGTACTTC.

The J gene is TRBJ2-7, the V gene TRBV27; perhaps TRBD2 as D (6 bases). The CDR3 extends over 14 amino acids. Germline V gene data show CDR1 as MNHEY and CDR2 as SMNVEV (reference sequence). Trimming removed 5 bases from V and 8 bases from J, with 19 bases in between. CDR3 amino acids: CASSLTGTAPQQYF. CDR3 bases: TGTGCCAGCAGTCTTACCGGGACTGCGCCGCAGCAGTACTTC.

This clone showed up just once. The rearrangement joins TRBV28 to TRBJ1-5, with 7 bases identical to TRBD1. The CDR3 consists of 16 residues. The germline gives CDR1 MDHEN, CDR2 SYDVKM. V dropped 5 bases and J dropped 1; count of bases not matched to a gene: 8. The CDR3 sequence is CASSPGQLLSNQPQHF. The CDR3 bases are TGTGCCAGCAGTCCGGGACAGCTTTTGAGCAATCAGCCCCAGCATTTT.

The chain is built from TRBV30 and TRBJ2-7, with 9 nucleotides matching TRBD1. V was clipped by 8 bases and J by 4 bases; unmatched bases: 3. Germline-derived CDR1 and CDR2 are GTSNPN and SVGIG (reference sequence). The CDR3 length is 11 residues. The CDR3 here is CAGDRDYEQYF. The CDR3 DNA follows: TGTGCCGGGGACAGGGATTACGAGCAGTACTTC.

The chain links TRBV19 to TRBJ1-2; D is perhaps TRBD1 (5 bases). V dropped 7 bases and J dropped 4 bases, with 13 bases sitting between them. Germline V gives CDR1 LNHDA, CDR2 SQIVND (reference sequence). CDR3 length equals 13 residues. CDR3 loop: CASTRGGTYGYTF. As DNA, the CDR3 is TGTGCCAGTACCCGCGGGGGTACCTATGGCTACACCTTC.

This chain joins TRBV20-1 and TRBJ1-2; tentative D call: TRBD1 (5 bases). Looked up from germline, CDR1 is DFQATT and CDR2 is SNEGSKA (reference sequence). The CDR3 runs 11 residues. V lost 6 bases, J lost 6 bases, and 11 bases lay in between. CDR3 sequence (DNA): TGCAGTGCATCGACAGACGATGGCTACACCTTC. Translating it yields CSASTDDGYTF.

V and J are TRBV19 and TRBJ1-1; D gene ambiguous. Per germline, CDR1 LNHDA and CDR2 SQIVND (reference sequence). Trimming took 6 bases from V and 3 from J, leaving 14 bases between them. This CDR3 contains 14 residues. The CDR3 is CASRTGPWDTEAFF. DNA of the CDR3: TGTGCCAGTAGAACCGGGCCCTGGGACACTGAAGCTTTCTTT.

The chain uses TRBV28 and TRBJ1-2; tentatively, D is TRBD1 (5 bases). The CDR3 totals 12 residues. Trimming took 4 bases from V and 4 from J, leaving 7 bases between them. Germline V gives CDR1 MDHEN, CDR2 SYDVKM. The DNA of the CDR3 is TGTGCCAGCAGTTCAGGGATCTATGGCTACACCTTC. Protein: CASSSGIYGYTF.

CDR3 DNA sequence: TGCGCCAGCAGCGGAGGACAGGGCCCTAGGGAGGAAAAACTGTTTTTT. Protein sequence: CASSGGQGPREEKLFF. V usage is TRBV5-1 and J usage is TRBJ1-4, with TRBD1 matching over 8 bases. Germline CDR1 and CDR2: SGHRS and YFSETQ. V lost 4 bases to trimming and J lost 8 bases; unmatched junction nucleotides: 13. The CDR3 is made up of 16 amino acids. The whole variable domain, filled in from reference TRBV5-1 and TRBJ1-4, reads KAGVTQTPRYLIKTRGQQVTLSCSPISGHRSVSWYQQTPGQGLQFLFEYFSETQRNKGNFPGRFSGRQFSNSRSEMNVSTLELGDSALYLCASSGGQGPREEKLFFGSGTQLSVL.

The CDR3 DNA reads as TGTGCCATCCGGGGACAGCCGAACACCGGGGAGCTGTTTTTT. Its translation: CAIRGQPNTGELFF. The chain carries TRBV6-5 and TRBJ2-2, with TRBD1 matching over 7 bases. The ends lost 10 bases at V and 0 bases at J; junction bases unmatched: 5. The CDR3 is made up of 14 amino acids. Germline V gene sequence: CDR1 MNHEY, CDR2 SVGAGI.

This chain joins TRBV7-8 and TRBJ1-3; perhaps TRBD1 as D (5 bases). Trimming shortened V by 5 bases and J by 1 base, and 24 bases separated the two germline ends. This CDR3 region has 19 residues. From germline, CDR1 is SGHVS and CDR2 FQNEAQ. CDR3 DNA: TGTGCCAGCAGCCCAAGGGGAGGGGCAGGGTCGGTTTCTGGAAACACCATATATTTT. It encodes CASSPRGGAGSVSGNTIYF.

This clone was found once. The chain links TRBV4-3 to TRBJ2-1; no clear D. The ends were cut back, 0 bases at V and 0 bases at J, with 6 bases in the middle. This CDR3 is built from 15 residues. The V gene's germline CDR1 is LGHNA and CDR2 YSLEER. The CDR3 sequence: CASSQDRSSYNEQFF. DNA of the CDR3: TGCGCCAGCAGCCAAGACAGGAGCTCCTACAATGAGCAGTTCTTC.

The V and J genes are TRBV7-3 and TRBJ2-3; a weak D match, TRBD2 (5 bases). Trimming removed 6 bases at V and 2 bases at J, with 15 bases between. CDR3 length equals 15 residues. CDR1 SGHTA and CDR2 FQGTGA come from the germline V gene. The DNA for the CDR3 is TGTGCCAGCAGTTCTTGGGCGACTACCACAGATACGCAGTATTTT. Translated, it gives CASSSWATTTDTQYF. Full variable domain (missing parts from reference TRBV7-3 and TRBJ2-3): GAGVSQTPSNKVTEKGKYVELRCDPISGHTALYWYRQSLGQGPEFLIYFQGTGAADDSGLPNDRFFAVRPEGSVSTLKIQRTERGDSAVYLCASSSWATTTDTQYFGPGTRLTVL.

The CDR3 is CASSHQASGVDEQYF. The CDR3 region has the DNA TGTGCCAGCAGCCACCAGGCTAGCGGGGTAGACGAGCAGTACTTC. The chain recombines TRBV5-4 with TRBJ2-7, with 9 positions matching TRBD2. Germline CDR1 is SGHNT and CDR2 is YYREEE (reference sequence). The CDR3 spans 15 residues. Trimming at V came to 4 bases and at J to 5 bases, leaving 10 bases not matched to a gene.

V usage is TRBV28 and J usage is TRBJ2-7; maybe TRBD2 (5 bases). This CDR3 has 13 residues. CDR1 and CDR2 from the germline V gene are MDHEN and SYDVKM. V shed 2 bases and J shed 5 bases, with 10 bases lying between them. CDR3 protein: CASSLEGEDEQYF. CDR3 DNA sequence: TGTGCCAGCAGTTTAGAGGGCGAGGACGAGCAGTACTTC. Filled out from reference TRBV28 and TRBJ2-7, the complete variable domain reads DVKVTQSSRYLVKRTGEKVFLECVQDMDHENMFWYRQDPGLGLRLIYFSYDVKMKEKGDIPEGYSVSREKKERFSLILESASTNQTSMYLCASSLEGEDEQYFGPGTRLTVT.

The V call is TRBV28, the J call TRBJ1-5, with 7 bases fitting TRBD1. The junction had 5 bases not matched to a gene; V was cut back by 3 bases and J by 6 bases. Germline V CDR1 and CDR2: MDHEN, SYDVKM. This CDR3 is 14 amino acids long. CDR3 bases: TGTGCCAGCAGTTTGTCGGGACAGAGTCAGCCCCAGCATTTT. Encoded protein: CASSLSGQSQPQHF. The variable domain in full, with the rest retrieved from reference TRBV28 and TRBJ1-5, is DVKVTQSSRYLVKRTGEKVFLECVQDMDHENMFWYRQDPGLGLRLIYFSYDVKMKEKGDIPEGYSVSREKKERFSLILESASTNQTSMYLCASSLSGQSQPQHFGDGTRLSIL.

The V gene is TRBV28, the J gene TRBJ2-7, with D possibly being TRBD1 (5 bases). Germline V lookup: CDR1 MDHEN, CDR2 SYDVKM. V was shortened by 11 bases and J by 0 bases, with 11 bases between the two germline ends. This CDR3 has 12 residues. The CDR3 here is CAVAGPSYEQYF. The DNA for the CDR3 is TGTGCCGTGGCAGGGCCCTCCTACGAGCAGTACTTC.

V gene TRBV5-1 combines with J gene TRBJ2-1; TRBD1 is a possible D gene (6 bases). The CDR3 has 15 residues. Trimming left V 5 bases short and J 8 bases short, with 20 bases between. Looked up from germline, CDR1 is SGHRS and CDR2 is YFSETQ. The CDR3 sequence: CASSLVGTFVYEQFF. CDR3 DNA sequence: TGCGCCAGCAGTCTGGTGGGGACATTTGTCTATGAGCAGTTCTTC.

This chain links TRBV2 with TRBJ2-3, with 8 nucleotides matching TRBD2. Germline V lookup: CDR1 SNHLY, CDR2 FYNNEI. With 6 bases clipped from V and 5 bases from J, the junction kept 10 bases outside the gene matches. The CDR3 spans 15 residues. The CDR3: CASRGWGLGGDTQYF. Written as DNA, the CDR3 is TGTGCCAGCAGGGGATGGGGACTAGGCGGAGATACGCAGTATTTT. The entire variable domain, with the rest obtained from reference TRBV2 and TRBJ2-3, is as follows: EPEVTQTPSHQVTQMGQEVILRCVPISNHLYFYWYRQILGQKVEFLVSFYNNEISEKSEIFDDQFSVERPDGSNFTLKIRSTKLEDSAMYFCASRGWGLGGDTQYFGPGTRLTVL.

This clone was observed once. The V call is TRBV19, the J call TRBJ1-6, with D possibly matching TRBD1 (6 bases). CDR1 and CDR2 from the germline V gene are LNHDA and SQIVND (reference sequence). V was clipped by 5 bases and J by 6 bases, with 17 bases between them. The CDR3 runs to 16 residues. CDR3 nucleotides: TGTGCCAGTAGTTTTATTTCGGGGGCTGGTAATTCACCCCTCCACTTT. Its protein product is CASSFISGAGNSPLHF.